These 31 T cell receptor beta chains originate from one sample sequenced in a study of blood T cell repertoires in COVID-19. The method was immunoSEQ multiplex PCR; TCRdb's version includes in-frame clones alone and lacks a portion of them. The table lists approximately 410,000 clones, just over 85% of them singletons. The sample taken for sequencing was peripheral blood. The receptors here all came from a woman in her thirties with active or convalescent COVID-19.

The chain couples TRBV5-1 to TRBJ2-3, with 10 positions matching TRBD2. J lost 4 bases, V lost 0 bases, and 5 bases had no gene match. This CDR3 is built from 16 residues. The germline V gene encodes CDR1 SGHRS and CDR2 YFSETQ. The DNA of the CDR3 is TGCGCCAGCAGCTTGGTTCTAGCGGGAGACTCAGATACGCAGTATTTT. This sequence encodes CASSLVLAGDSDTQYF.

The rearrangement joins TRBV27 to TRBJ2-2, with 8 bases fitting TRBD2. Trimming cost V 4 bases and J 3 bases; bases outside gene matches: 7. The CDR3 covers 16 residues. Germline CDR1 is MNHEY and CDR2 is SMNVEV (reference sequence). The CDR3 spells CASSSARGGYTGELFF. CDR3 in DNA: TGTGCCAGCAGTTCCGCCCGCGGGGGGTACACCGGGGAGCTGTTTTTT.

This clone occurred once. DNA of the CDR3: TGTGCCAGCAGTCCAGATGGGACTAGCGGGAGAGCTACCTCCTACGAGCAGTACTTC. Protein: CASSPDGTSGRATSYEQYF. The genes are TRBV27 and TRBJ2-7, with 14 bases aligning to TRBD2. The junction had 12 bases not matched to a gene; V was cut back by 5 bases and J by 0 bases. The CDR3 runs to 19 residues. Germline CDR1 is MNHEY and CDR2 is SMNVEV (reference sequence).

The rearrangement uses TRBV25-1 and TRBJ1-2, with 9 bases identical to TRBD1. CDR1 MGHDK and CDR2 SYGVNS come from the germline V gene. The trim removed 4 bases at V and 4 bases at J, leaving 10 bases unmatched. CDR3 length equals 16 residues. CDR3 nucleotide sequence: TGTGCCAGCAGTGGCTTTGGGACAGGGCGCACCTATGGCTACACCTTC. Translating gives CASSGFGTGRTYGYTF.

The V and J genes are TRBV6-5 and TRBJ2-5; the match to TRBD2 covers 8 bases. The CDR3 extends over 15 amino acids. With V trimmed by 0 bases and J by 4 bases, 4 bases remained unmatched. Germline V gives CDR1 MNHEY, CDR2 SVGAGI. CDR3 amino acids: CASSYSRLAGETQYF. CDR3 coding DNA: TGTGCCAGCAGTTACTCACGGCTAGCGGGAGAGACCCAGTACTTC.

V gene TRBV11-2 combines with J gene TRBJ1-4; 8 positions match TRBD1. The length of the CDR3 is 13 residues. Germline trimming cut 5 bases from V and 14 bases from J; bases unmatched to any gene: 10. Germline loops: CDR1 SGHAT, CDR2 FQNNGV. The CDR3 spells CASSRTGSAALFF. For the CDR3, the DNA is TGTGCCAGCAGCCGGACAGGGTCGGCGGCGCTGTTTTTT.

This clone was found many times. CDR3 bases: TGTGCCAGCAGCTTGGTGGCAGGGGAATCGAGAGGAAACACCATATATTTT. It translates to CASSLVAGESRGNTIYF. This chain links TRBV5-6 with TRBJ1-3; weak D call: TRBD1 (6 bases). From germline, CDR1 is SGHDT and CDR2 YYEEEE. V was pared by 0 bases and J by 4 bases, with 17 bases between. The length of the CDR3 is 17 residues.

This clone was recorded only once. This chain links TRBV27 with TRBJ1-6, with 10 bases fitting TRBD1. Germline CDR1 MNHEY, CDR2 SMNVEV (reference sequence). V lost 1 base and J lost 8; bases outside the gene matches: 2. The CDR3 is made up of 15 amino acids. The CDR3, as DNA: TGTGCCAGCAGTTTATTCGGACAGGGGGATTCACCCCTCCACTTT. Encoded protein: CASSLFGQGDSPLHF.

The chain carries TRBV13 and TRBJ1-1; D remains ambiguous. Germline assignment: CDR1 PRHDT and CDR2 FYEKMQ (reference sequence). The CDR3 is made up of 12 amino acids. V was shortened by 1 base and J by 8 bases, with 8 bases between the two germline ends. The CDR3 sequence is CASSLELTEAFF. The CDR3 region has the DNA TGTGCCAGCAGCTTAGAGCTAACCGAAGCTTTCTTT.

The rearrangement uses TRBV9 and TRBJ2-3; 8 bases line up with TRBD2. The CDR3 is 16 residues long. Germline CDR1 SGDLS, CDR2 YYNGEE. Trimming cost V 0 bases and J 1 base; bases outside gene matches: 4. The CDR3 coding sequence is TGTGCCAGCAGCGTAGTGGCGGGGGGAGGCACAGATACGCAGTATTTT. This gives the protein CASSVVAGGGTDTQYF.

J is TRBJ1-4 and V is TRBV18; D is undetermined. Trimming stripped 6 bases from V and 7 bases from J, with 9 bases between. Germline CDR1 KGHSH, CDR2 LQKENI. The CDR3 is 12 amino acids. CDR3 protein: CASSTGGEKLFF. As DNA, the CDR3 is TGTGCCAGCTCTACCGGCGGTGAAAAACTGTTTTTT.

The V and J genes are TRBV2 and TRBJ1-4; D may be TRBD1 (6 bases). The CDR3 covers 15 residues. CDR1 SNHLY and CDR2 FYNNEI come from the germline V gene. V was clipped by 2 bases and J by 5 bases, with 12 bases between them. CDR3 nucleotides: TGTGCCAGCAGTGAACAGGGGACGCGGAATGAAAAACTGTTTTTT. Its translation is CASSEQGTRNEKLFF.

This clone was counted a few times. The rearrangement joins TRBV7-9 to TRBJ1-5; D is possibly TRBD1 (6 bases). Trimming stripped 1 base from V and 11 bases from J, with 12 bases between. The V gene's germline CDR1 is SEHNR and CDR2 FQNEAQ (reference sequence). This CDR3 has 13 residues. CDR3 sequence (DNA): TGTGCCAGCAGCTTAGGCACAGGGAGGGCCCAGCATTTT. Amino acid sequence: CASSLGTGRAQHF.

V usage is TRBV23-1 and J usage is TRBJ2-2; 10 bases line up with TRBD2. TRBV23-1 is assigned to the ORF class and has an uncertain function. Trimming took 2 bases from V and 3 from J; bases not matched to a gene: 6. CDR3 length: 17 residues. CDR3 nucleotide sequence: TGCGCCAGCAGTCAAAGGAGCGGGGGGGCCCACACCGGGGAGCTGTTTTTT. Protein sequence: CASSQRSGGAHTGELFF.

This sequence joins TRBV30 and TRBJ1-1; D perhaps matches TRBD1 (5 bases). Germline V gene sequence: CDR1 GTSNPN, CDR2 SVGIG (reference sequence). The length of the CDR3 is 11 residues. V lost 4 bases, J lost 5 bases, and 8 bases lay in between. This CDR3 reads CAWKAGTEAFF. The CDR3 DNA reads as TGTGCCTGGAAGGCAGGGACTGAAGCTTTCTTT.

The count of this clone is one. The chain is built from TRBV10-3 and TRBJ2-2, with 11 bases lining up with TRBD2. The germline gives CDR1 ENHRY, CDR2 SYGVKD. V shed 4 bases and J 7 bases; nucleotides not matched to a gene: 11. The CDR3 consists of 17 residues. The CDR3 spells CAISASHSGGAIGELFF. The CDR3 bases are TGTGCCATCAGTGCCTCCCATAGCGGGGGGGCGATCGGGGAGCTGTTTTTT.

This clone was detected only once. The CDR3 spells CASRQGTNEKLFF. The CDR3 region has the DNA TGTGCCAGTAGACAGGGAACTAATGAAAAACTGTTTTTT. The chain joins TRBV19 to TRBJ1-4; possible D gene TRBD1, 6 bases. The V and J ends lost 6 bases and 1 base respectively, with 6 bases between them. Germline CDR1 reads LNHDA; CDR2 reads SQIVND (reference sequence). CDR3 length: 13 amino acids.

The chain recombines TRBV19 with TRBJ2-5; perhaps TRBD2 as D (6 bases). The germline gives CDR1 LNHDA, CDR2 SQIVND (reference sequence). The CDR3 totals 13 residues. V was pared by 5 bases and J by 4 bases, with 11 bases between. The CDR3: CASSPRGSETQYF. CDR3 coding DNA: TGTGCCAGTAGTCCCCGGGGGTCAGAGACCCAGTACTTC.

The rearrangement joins TRBV19 to TRBJ1-5; D perhaps matches TRBD1 (5 bases). The germline V and J ends were trimmed by 7 bases and 0 bases, with 10 bases remaining between them. Germline V gives CDR1 LNHDA, CDR2 SQIVND (reference sequence). The CDR3 totals 14 residues. For the CDR3, the DNA is TGTGCCAGTAATGCGCAGGGTAGCAATCAGCCCCAGCATTTT. Residues: CASNAQGSNQPQHF. Complete variable domain (other parts from reference TRBV19 and TRBJ1-5): DGGITQSPKYLFRKEGQNVTLSCEQNLNHDAMYWYRQDPGQGLRLIYYSQIVNDFQKGDIAEGYSVSREKKESFPLTVTSAQKNPTAFYLCASNAQGSNQPQHFGDGTRLSIL.

Comments on this clone: Other DNA sequences in this sample translate to the same CDR3. V gene TRBV18 combines with J gene TRBJ1-2; unclear D gene. This CDR3 comprises 13 residues. With 6 bases removed from V and 4 bases from J, the gap between germline ends came to 12 bases. The germline V gene has CDR1 KGHSH and CDR2 LQKENI. The CDR3 coding sequence is TGTGCCAGCTCCCCGGAACAGATCTATGGCTACACCTTC. Its translation: CASSPEQIYGYTF.

The chain couples TRBV6-1 to TRBJ2-3, with 13 positions matching TRBD2. V was pared by 3 bases and J by 3 bases, with 9 bases of the junction left unmatched. Germline-derived CDR1 and CDR2 are MNHNS and SASEGT. The CDR3 covers 18 residues. CDR3 sequence reads: CASSETWGGLAGTDTQYF. Written as DNA, the CDR3 is TGTGCCAGCAGTGAGACGTGGGGGGGACTAGCGGGAACAGATACGCAGTATTTT.

This chain connects TRBV11-3 to TRBJ1-2; 7 positions match TRBD1. After removal of 5 bases from V and 4 bases from J, the junction contained 7 bases not matched to a gene. Germline V CDR1 and CDR2: SGHNT, YENEEA. This CDR3 is 14 amino acids long. In DNA, the CDR3 is TGTGCCAGCAGCCCCCGGACAGGCCGCTATGGCTACACCTTC. It codes for CASSPRTGRYGYTF.

Details on this clone: Other DNA sequences of this sample code for an identical CDR3. The chain employs TRBV9 and TRBJ1-3; D gene uncertain. The germline V gene has CDR1 SGDLS and CDR2 YYNGEE. V lost 2 bases, J lost 3 bases, and 9 bases lay in between. CDR3 size: 14 residues. The CDR3 protein is CASSVEGFGNTIYF. The CDR3 DNA reads as TGTGCCAGCAGCGTTGAGGGCTTTGGAAACACCATATATTTT. The entire variable domain, with the rest obtained from reference TRBV9 and TRBJ1-3, is as follows: DSGVTQTPKHLITATGQRVTLRCSPRSGDLSVYWYQQSLDQGLQFLIQYYNGEERAKGNILERFSAQQFPDLHSELNLSSLELGDSALYFCASSVEGFGNTIYFGEGSWLTVV.

This rearrangement joins TRBV19 to TRBJ1-1; D is ambiguous. This CDR3 is 15 amino acids long. Germline CDR1 and CDR2: LNHDA and SQIVND (reference sequence). Trimming took off 4 bases at V and 2 bases at J, with 14 bases between the two ends. Here the CDR3 reads CASSKAIDYNTEAFF. CDR3 in DNA: TGTGCCAGTAGTAAAGCCATCGATTACAACACTGAAGCTTTCTTT.

The chain has TRBV18 and TRBJ2-2, with a tentative D call TRBD2 (5 bases). CDR1 and CDR2 (germline): KGHSH, LQKENI. V was cut by 0 bases and J by 1 base, with 9 bases left in between. This CDR3 contains 16 residues. Written as DNA, the CDR3 is TGTGCCAGCTCACCACCGAGCGGACGGAACACCGGGGAGCTGTTTTTT. It specifies CASSPPSGRNTGELFF. The full variable domain, in which reference TRBV18 and TRBJ2-2 provide the parts outside the CDR3, is NAGVMQNPRHLVRRRGQEARLRCSPMKGHSHVYWYRQLPEEGLKFMVYLQKENIIDESGMPKERFSAEFPKEGPSILRIQQVVRGDSAAYFCASSPPSGRNTGELFFGEGSRLTVL.

This rearrangement joins TRBV11-2 to TRBJ2-6; the D gene is possibly TRBD1 (6 bases). This CDR3 region has 13 residues. The ends were cut back, 5 bases at V and 4 bases at J, with 6 bases in the middle. Germline-derived CDR1 and CDR2 are SGHAT and FQNNGV. The CDR3 is CASSQGGANVLTF. DNA for the CDR3: TGTGCCAGCAGCCAGGGGGGGGCCAACGTCCTGACTTTC.

Written as DNA, the CDR3 is TGCGCCAGCAGCGACCCCCCGACAGGGAACGAGCAGTACTTC. Translating it yields CASSDPPTGNEQYF. The chain carries TRBV4-1 and TRBJ2-7; 7 nucleotides match TRBD1. This CDR3 has 14 residues. The junction had 9 bases not matched to a gene; V was cut back by 5 bases and J by 5 bases. CDR1 and CDR2 (germline): MGHRA, YSYEKL.

This clone appeared once. This rearrangement joins TRBV3-1 (or the pseudogene TRBV3-2) to TRBJ2-1, with a weak D call TRBD2 (6 bases). The CDR3 is 15 residues long. The germline V gene encodes CDR1 LGHDT and CDR2 YNNKEL (reference sequence). The V end was cut by 1 base, the J end by 4 bases, with 11 bases between. CDR3 nucleotide sequence: TGTGCCAGCAGCCAAGGTAGCGGAGCTTACAATGAGCAGTTCTTC. This translates into CASSQGSGAYNEQFF.

The chain joins TRBV5-1 to TRBJ2-5; a possible D gene is TRBD2 (7 bases). V gave up 5 bases and J gave up 0 bases, with 14 bases separating them. This CDR3 region has 15 residues. Looked up from germline, CDR1 is SGHRS and CDR2 is YFSETQ. The CDR3 bases are TGCGCCAGCAGGCGGGGGCCCTACGACCAAGAGACCCAGTACTTC. Encoded protein: CASRRGPYDQETQYF.

J is TRBJ1-2 and V is TRBV24-1; 8 bases agree with TRBD1. CDR1 and CDR2 from the germline V gene are KGHDR and SFDVKD. This CDR3 spans 13 amino acids. Germline trimming cut 5 bases from V and 7 bases from J; bases unmatched to any gene: 5. The CDR3, as DNA: TGTGCCACCAGTGGCGGACAGGGTGGTGGCTACACCTTC. It specifies CATSGGQGGGYTF.

The chain joins TRBV30 to TRBJ2-5; D might be TRBD2 (6 bases). CDR1 and CDR2 from the germline V gene are GTSNPN and SVGIG (reference sequence). CDR3 length equals 14 residues. The V end lost 2 bases, the J end lost 5 bases, and 15 bases lay between the germline ends. CDR3 protein: CAWSLSRLVETQYF. The CDR3 coding sequence is TGTGCCTGGAGTTTATCGCGACTAGTGGAGACCCAGTACTTC.